The rows below give T cell receptor beta chains drawn from one sample of a study of beta chain features in type 1 diabetes. The data were produced by immunoSEQ multiplex PCR, yet TCRdb's version contains in-frame clones alone and is incomplete. This table has 300,000 or so clones, about a tenth appearing once. Sequenced material: central memory CD4+ T cells from blood. These receptors were taken from a man aged 30 to 39 with type 1 diabetes. CDR3s include the opening cysteine and the closing phenylalanine or tryptophan. A D gene is named only where the DNA matches it firmly. Clone size, where shown, is once, few, many, or a class for clones that have expanded.

>.|few|TRBJ2-1|TRBV11-2
TGTGCCAGCAGCTTAGAGGGTGGGAAGAGCTCCTACAATGAGCAGTTCTTC
CASSLEGGKSSYNEQFF
>.|.|TRBJ1-4|TRBV6-5
TGTGCCAGTCGGACACATGCGCATGAAAAACTGTTTTTT
CASRTHAHEKLFF
>TRBD1|.|TRBJ2-3|TRBV7-9
TGTGCCAGCAGCCGCCTAACCCGACAGGGGTCGAGCACAGATACGCAGTATTTT
CASSRLTRQGSSTDTQYF
>.|.|TRBJ2-5|TRBV6-5
TGTGCCAGCAGTTACTCAGAGACCCAGTACTTC
CASSYSETQYF
>.|.|TRBJ1-6|TRBV7-9
TGTGCCAGCACCCAGGGGAGTCTAAATTCACCCCTCCACTTT
CASTQGSLNSPLHF
>.|.|TRBJ2-7|TRBV30
TGTGCCTGGACCAGGGGATCCTACGAGCAGTACTTC
CAWTRGSYEQYF
>.|few|TRBJ1-2|TRBV29-1
TGCAGCGTTGATCGTGTGGGGGTCGGGGATGGCTACACCTTC
CSVDRVGVGDGYTF
>TRBD1|few|TRBJ1-2|TRBV28
TGTGCCAGCAATACAGGGGCCCAAACCATCTATGGCTACACCTTC
CASNTGAQTIYGYTF
>TRBD1|.|TRBJ2-7|TRBV10-3
TGTGCCATCAGTCTCAGGGGGCAAGACGAGCAGTACTTC
CAISLRGQDEQYF
>TRBD2|few|TRBJ2-5|TRBV5-4
TGTGCCAGCAGCTTTACTAGCGGGGGGGCGGGCGAGACCCAGTACTTC
CASSFTSGGAGETQYF
>.|.|TRBJ1-1|TRBV30
TGTGCCTGGAGACGGGCGGGAGGGACTGAAGCTTTCTTT
CAWRRAGGTEAFF
>.|.|TRBJ2-7|TRBV5-1
TGCGCCAGCACCCAGGGAGGAGACTTTAGCGAGCAGTACTTC
CASTQGGDFSEQYF
>TRBD2|few|TRBJ2-3|TRBV4-3
TGCGCCAGCAGCCAAGAGACTTCTCTGCGGGGGGCCTCCACAGATACGCAGTATTTT
CASSQETSLRGASTDTQYF
>.|.|TRBJ1-5|TRBV18
TGTGCCAGCTCAACGGGGGACCAGCCCCAGCATTTT
CASSTGDQPQHF
>.|few|TRBJ1-6|TRBV6-5
TGTGCCAGCACCCCAACCTGGGACTCAAATTCACCCCTCCACTTT
CASTPTWDSNSPLHF
>.|.|TRBJ1-1|TRBV6-6
TGTGCCAGCAGTTTTCGGGGGGAGTCGGGTAAAGCTTTCTTT
CASSFRGESGKAFF
>TRBD2|.|TRBJ2-3|TRBV29-1
TGCAGCGTTGAAGGTGGAACTAGCGGGGGGAGGAGCACAGATACGCAGTATTTT
CSVEGGTSGGRSTDTQYF
>TRBD1|many|TRBJ2-1|TRBV28
TGTGCCAGCAGTTTATCCTGGGGTCAGGGGGTATACAATGAGCAGTTCTTC
CASSLSWGQGVYNEQFF
>.|.|TRBJ2-1|TRBV29-1
TGCAGCGTACTCCAAGGGGACAATGAGCAGTTCTTC
CSVLQGDNEQFF
>TRBD2|.|TRBJ2-3|TRBV6-5
TGTGCCGTGAAAAAAGCGGGGGGTGGAGATACGCAGTATTTT
CAVKKAGGGDTQYF
>TRBD1|.|TRBJ1-2|TRBV28
TGTGCCAGCAGTCAAGGACAGGGGGCTAACTATGGCTACACCTTC
CASSQGQGANYGYTF
>.|.|TRBJ1-2|TRBV7-9
TGTGCCAGCAGTTCCCGGGGAGGGGGCTATGGCTACACCTTC
CASSSRGGGYGYTF
>.|.|TRBJ2-3|TRBV7-9
TGTGCCAGCAGCTTAGGCAGTAGCACAGATACGCAGTATTTT
CASSLGSSTDTQYF
>TRBD1|.|TRBJ2-1|TRBV7-2
TGTGCCAGCAGCCTTTTGACAGGGGGCAATGAGCAGTTCTTC
CASSLLTGGNEQFF
>.|.|TRBJ1-2|TRBV4-3
TGCGCCAGCAGCCAAGAAAGGTCGCAGGCTGGTGGCTACACCTTC
CASSQERSQAGGYTF
>.|few|TRBJ2-5|TRBV10-3
TGTGCCATCAGGGACCAAGAGACCCAGTACTTC
CAIRDQETQYF
>TRBD1|.|TRBJ2-7|TRBV29-1
TGCAGCGTTGAAGCGCCGACAGGGCGCGCCTACGAGCAGTACTTC
CSVEAPTGRAYEQYF
>TRBD2|.|TRBJ2-3|TRBV18
TGTGCCAGCTCACCACCGATAAGACTAGCGGGTGGCACAGATACGCAGTATTTT
CASSPPIRLAGGTDTQYF
>.|.|TRBJ2-3|TRBV2
TGTGCCAGCAGCGGGATGTACACAGATACGCAGTATTTT
CASSGMYTDTQYF
>TRBD1|few|TRBJ2-6|TRBV18
TGTGCCAGCTCACAAGAAGCAGGGGGAGTTGGAGGGGCCAACGTCCTGACTTTC
CASSQEAGGVGGANVLTF
>TRBD1|few|TRBJ1-2|TRBV19
TGTGCCAGTATAGGGACAGGGGACTACACCTTC
CASIGTGDYTF
>TRBD1|few|TRBJ2-5|TRBV6-6
TGTGCCAGCAGATTCGGACAGGGGGCGAGTGAGACCCAGTACTTC
CASRFGQGASETQYF
>.|few|TRBJ1-1|TRBV6-1
TGTGCCAGCAGTGAACAGGGAAGGGCTTTCTTT
CASSEQGRAFF
>TRBD2|few|TRBJ2-5|TRBV29-1
TGCAGCGTTACTAGCGGGGGGCTGGGAGAGACCCAGTACTTC
CSVTSGGLGETQYF
>.|few|TRBJ2-7|TRBV2
TGTGCCAGCAGTGATTGGGAGATATACGAGCAGTACTTC
CASSDWEIYEQYF
>.|few|TRBJ2-1|TRBV7-2
TGTGCCAGCAGCTTAGCCGCGGGGCAAATGCAGTTCTTC
CASSLAAGQMQFF
>.|.|TRBJ2-4|TRBV27
TGTGCCAGCAGTCTACGCTCTGGGGGCCGGGGGTACTTC
CASSLRSGGRGYF
>.|few|TRBJ2-1|TRBV5-4
TGTGCCAGCAGCCCCCTTCAGGGGACCGATGAGCAGTTCTTC
CASSPLQGTDEQFF
>TRBD1|many|TRBJ2-3|TRBV5-4
TGTGCCAGCAGCCAGGACAGGGGAGATACGCAGTATTTT
CASSQDRGDTQYF
>.|many|TRBJ2-1|TRBV19
TGTGCCAGTAGTAGGCATGGGAATGAGCAGTTCTTC
CASSRHGNEQFF
>TRBD1|few|TRBJ1-4|TRBV6-6
TGTGCCAGCAGTCCCGGGACAGGGGACGAAAAACTGTTTTTT
CASSPGTGDEKLFF
>.|few|TRBJ1-2|TRBV30
TGTGCCTGGAGTTTGGAAAGGGTGGGTGGCTACACCTTC
CAWSLERVGGYTF
>TRBD1|.|TRBJ1-5|TRBV29-1
TGCAGCGTTTCGAGGGGGACAGGCGGCAATCAGCCCCAGCATTTT
CSVSRGTGGNQPQHF
>.|once|TRBJ2-3|TRBV12-2
TGTGCAAGTCGCTTAATATTACTAGCGGAGAGCACAGATACGCAGTATTTT
CASRLILLAESTDTQYF
>.|.|TRBJ2-6|TRBV18
TGTGCCAGCTCGCTCATGAGCACAGCTAAATCTGGGGCCAACGTCCTGACTTTC
CASSLMSTAKSGANVLTF
>.|.|TRBJ1-2|TRBV30
TGTGCCTGGAGTGCGCCCCGGGTGGGGGGCTACACCTTC
CAWSAPRVGGYTF
>TRBD1|.|TRBJ2-1|TRBV5-1
TGCGCCAGCAGCTTTGGGACAGTCTCACACAATGAGCAGTTCTTC
CASSFGTVSHNEQFF
>.|few|TRBJ2-5|TRBV7-9
TGTGCCAGCAGCACCCTCTGGGGGCCTGACCAAGAGACCCAGTACTTC
CASSTLWGPDQETQYF
>.|many|TRBJ2-2|TRBV5-6
TGTGCCAGCAGTAGGGACACCGGGGAGCTGTTTTTT
CASSRDTGELFF
>.|many|TRBJ2-3|TRBV7-2
TGTGCCAGCAGCCCCAACTCAGAACGTATCACAGATACGCAGTATTTT
CASSPNSERITDTQYF
>TRBD2|few|TRBJ2-1|TRBV18
TGTGCCAGCTCACCTTCGACTAGCGGGGGGGCCGGTGAGCAGTTCTTC
CASSPSTSGGAGEQFF